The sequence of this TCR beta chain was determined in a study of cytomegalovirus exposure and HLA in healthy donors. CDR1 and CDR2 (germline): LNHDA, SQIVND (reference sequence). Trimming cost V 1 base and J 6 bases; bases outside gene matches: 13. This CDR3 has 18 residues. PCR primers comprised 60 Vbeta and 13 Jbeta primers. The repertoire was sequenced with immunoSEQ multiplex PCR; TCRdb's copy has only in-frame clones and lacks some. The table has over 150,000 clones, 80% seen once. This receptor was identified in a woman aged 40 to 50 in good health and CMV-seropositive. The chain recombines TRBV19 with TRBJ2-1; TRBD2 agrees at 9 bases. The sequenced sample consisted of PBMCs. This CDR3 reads CASSIALPLAGLPNEQFF. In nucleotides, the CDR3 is TGTGCCAGTAGTATAGCCCTCCCACTAGCGGGCCTACCCAATGAGCAGTTCTTC. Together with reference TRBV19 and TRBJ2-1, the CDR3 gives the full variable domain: DGGITQSPKYLFRKEGQNVTLSCEQNLNHDAMYWYRQDPGQGLRLIYYSQIVNDFQKGDIAEGYSVSREKKESFPLTVTSAQKNPTAFYLCASSIALPLAGLPNEQFFGPGTRLTVL.